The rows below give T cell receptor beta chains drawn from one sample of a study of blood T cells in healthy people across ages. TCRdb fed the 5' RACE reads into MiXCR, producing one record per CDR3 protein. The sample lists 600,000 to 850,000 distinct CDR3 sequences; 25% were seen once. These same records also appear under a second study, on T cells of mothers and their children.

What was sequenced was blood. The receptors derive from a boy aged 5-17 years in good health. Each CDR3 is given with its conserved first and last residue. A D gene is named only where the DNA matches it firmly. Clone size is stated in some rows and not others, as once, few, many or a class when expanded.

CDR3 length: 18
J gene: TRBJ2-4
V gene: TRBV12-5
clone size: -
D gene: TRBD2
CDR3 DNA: TGTGCTAGTGGTTTGGTAACCCAATCGGGGAGGGCGTCAAGCATTCAGTACTTC
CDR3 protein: CASGLVTQSGRASSIQYF

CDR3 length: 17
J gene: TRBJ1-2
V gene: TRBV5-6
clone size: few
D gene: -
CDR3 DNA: TGTGCCAGCAGCTTGGGGAGGTATGGCGAGTCTAGCTATGGCTACACCTTC
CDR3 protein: CASSLGRYGESSYGYTF

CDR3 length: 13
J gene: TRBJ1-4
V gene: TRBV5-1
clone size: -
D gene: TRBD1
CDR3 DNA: TGCGCCAGCAGCCTGACAGGGAAGGAAAAACTGTTTTTT
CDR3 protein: CASSLTGKEKLFF

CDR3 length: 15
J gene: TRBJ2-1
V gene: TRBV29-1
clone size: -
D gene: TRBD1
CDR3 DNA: TGCAGCGTTCACGGGACAGGGGCCCTTCGCAATGAGCAGTTCTTC
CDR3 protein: CSVHGTGALRNEQFF

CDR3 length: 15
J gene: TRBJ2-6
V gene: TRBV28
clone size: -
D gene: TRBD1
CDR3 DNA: TGTGCCAGCAGTCAGGGGGCCGCTGGGGCCAACGTCCTGACTTTC
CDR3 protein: CASSQGAAGANVLTF

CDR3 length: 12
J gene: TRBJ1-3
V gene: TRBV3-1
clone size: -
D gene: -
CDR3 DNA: TGTGCCAGCAGCCTCTGGGCGAACACCATATATTTT
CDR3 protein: CASSLWANTIYF

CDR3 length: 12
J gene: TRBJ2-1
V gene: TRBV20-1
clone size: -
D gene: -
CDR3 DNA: TGCAGTGCCGAACTAGGAGACAATGAGCAGTTCTTC
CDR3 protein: CSAELGDNEQFF

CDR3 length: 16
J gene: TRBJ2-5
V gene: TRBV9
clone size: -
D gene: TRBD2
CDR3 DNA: TGTGCCAGCAGCGAGGGGACTAGCGGGCTTGGTGAGACCCAGTACTTC
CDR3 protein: CASSEGTSGLGETQYF

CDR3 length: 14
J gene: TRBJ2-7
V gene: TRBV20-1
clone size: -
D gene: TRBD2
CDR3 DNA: TGCAGTGCTGCCGGGACTAGCGGCGTCTACGAGCAGTACTTC
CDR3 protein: CSAAGTSGVYEQYF

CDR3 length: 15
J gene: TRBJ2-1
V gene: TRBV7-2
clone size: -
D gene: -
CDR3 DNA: TGTGCCAGCAGGGGTGGGGCTCCATTCCGGCGCGAGCAGTTCTTC
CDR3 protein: CASRGGAPFRREQFF

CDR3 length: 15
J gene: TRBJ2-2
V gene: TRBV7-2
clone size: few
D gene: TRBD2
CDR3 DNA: TGTGCCAGCAGCTTAGGAGCGGGGGTGGCCGGGGAGCTGTTTTTT
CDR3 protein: CASSLGAGVAGELFF

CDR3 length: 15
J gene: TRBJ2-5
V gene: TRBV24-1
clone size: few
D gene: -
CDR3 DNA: TGTGCCACCAGTGATGCGCGAACGGACCAAGAGACCCAGTACTTC
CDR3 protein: CATSDARTDQETQYF

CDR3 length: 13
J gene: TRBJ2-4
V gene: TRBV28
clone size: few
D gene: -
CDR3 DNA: TGTGCCAGCAGTTTGGAGGGAGTGGACATTCAGTACTTC
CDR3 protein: CASSLEGVDIQYF

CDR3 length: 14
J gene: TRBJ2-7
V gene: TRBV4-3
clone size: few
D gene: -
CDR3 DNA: TGCGCCAGCAGCCAAGGCACGGAATCCTACGAGCAGTACTTC
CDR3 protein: CASSQGTESYEQYF

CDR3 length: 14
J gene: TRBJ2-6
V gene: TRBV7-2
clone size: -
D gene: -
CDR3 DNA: TGTGCCAGCGGCTTAGGGACTGGGGCCAACGTCCTGACTTTC
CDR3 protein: CASGLGTGANVLTF

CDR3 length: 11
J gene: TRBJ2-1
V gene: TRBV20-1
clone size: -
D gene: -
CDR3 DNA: TGCAGTGCTGGGGTCGAGAATGAGCAGTTCTTC
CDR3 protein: CSAGVENEQFF

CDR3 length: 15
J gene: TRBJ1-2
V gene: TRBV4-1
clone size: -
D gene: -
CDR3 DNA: TGCGCCAGCAGCCAAGAAGACACCAGGGGCGATGGCTACACCTTC
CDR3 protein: CASSQEDTRGDGYTF

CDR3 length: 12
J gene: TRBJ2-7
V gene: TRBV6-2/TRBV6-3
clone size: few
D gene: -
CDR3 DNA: TGTGCCAGCAGTGGCTACCACTACGAGCAGTACTTC
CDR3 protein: CASSGYHYEQYF

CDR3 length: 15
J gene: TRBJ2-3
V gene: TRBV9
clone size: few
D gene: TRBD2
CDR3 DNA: TGTGCCAGCAGCGCCCAAGCGGGAGGGCCGCGTACGCAGTATTTT
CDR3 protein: CASSAQAGGPRTQYF

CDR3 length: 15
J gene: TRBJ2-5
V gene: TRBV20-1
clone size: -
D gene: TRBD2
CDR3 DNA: TGCAGTGCTAGTGGGACTAGCGGGAGAGAAGAGACCCAGTACTTC
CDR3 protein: CSASGTSGREETQYF

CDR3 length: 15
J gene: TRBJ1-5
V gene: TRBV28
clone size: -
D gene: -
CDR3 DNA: TGTGCCAGCAGGGAACCACCAGGGCTGGAAATCCCCCAGCATTTT
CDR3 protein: CASREPPGLEIPQHF

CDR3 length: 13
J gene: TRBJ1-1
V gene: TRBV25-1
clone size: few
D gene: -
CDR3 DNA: TGTGCCAGCAGTGAATTGGCAGGGGTAGAAGCTTTCTTT
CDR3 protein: CASSELAGVEAFF

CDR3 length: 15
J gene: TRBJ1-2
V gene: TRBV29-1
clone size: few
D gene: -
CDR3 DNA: TGCAGCGTTGAAGGTCTCTCCGGGTTTTTCTATGGCTACACCTTC
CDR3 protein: CSVEGLSGFFYGYTF

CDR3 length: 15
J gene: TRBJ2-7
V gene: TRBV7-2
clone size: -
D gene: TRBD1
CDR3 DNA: TGTGCCAGCAACCCGGGGACAGGGGGCCTCTACGAGCAGTACTTC
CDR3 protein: CASNPGTGGLYEQYF

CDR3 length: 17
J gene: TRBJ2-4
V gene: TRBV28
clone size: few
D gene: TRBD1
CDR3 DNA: TGTGCCAGCAGTCAAATCTCAGGGGGCGTTGCCAAAAACATTCGGTACTTC
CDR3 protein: CASSQISGGVAKNIRYF

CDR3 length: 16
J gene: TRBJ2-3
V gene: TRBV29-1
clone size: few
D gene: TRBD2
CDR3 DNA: TGCAGCGTTGAAGTCGGACTAGCGGGAAATCAAGATACGCAGTATTTT
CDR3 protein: CSVEVGLAGNQDTQYF

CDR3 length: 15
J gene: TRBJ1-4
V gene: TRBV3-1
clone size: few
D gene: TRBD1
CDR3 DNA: TGTGCCAGCAGCCAGGACAGGGATCTCTCGGAAAAACTGTTTTTT
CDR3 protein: CASSQDRDLSEKLFF

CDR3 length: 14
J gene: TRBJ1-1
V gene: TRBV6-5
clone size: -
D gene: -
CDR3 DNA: TGTGCCAGCAGGCAAGGGATGATGGGCACTGAAGCTTTCTTT
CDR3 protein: CASRQGMMGTEAFF

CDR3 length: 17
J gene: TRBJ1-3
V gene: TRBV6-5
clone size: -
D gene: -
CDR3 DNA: TGTGCCAGCAGTTACCTCTATCTGGGAGCAGGCGGAAACACCATATATTTT
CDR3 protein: CASSYLYLGAGGNTIYF

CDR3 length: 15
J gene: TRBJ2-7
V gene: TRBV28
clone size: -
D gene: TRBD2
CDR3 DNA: TGTGCCAGCAGTTCACTAGCGGGAGGCTCCTACGAGCAGTACTTC
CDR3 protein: CASSSLAGGSYEQYF

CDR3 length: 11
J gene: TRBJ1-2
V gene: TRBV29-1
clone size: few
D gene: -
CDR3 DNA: TGCAGCGCCCCGAACAGGGACGGCTACACCTTC
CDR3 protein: CSAPNRDGYTF

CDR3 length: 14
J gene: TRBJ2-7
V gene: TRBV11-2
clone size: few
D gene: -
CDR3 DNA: TGTGCCAGCAGCTTAGTGACCCCGCCCTACGAGCAGTACTTC
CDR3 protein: CASSLVTPPYEQYF

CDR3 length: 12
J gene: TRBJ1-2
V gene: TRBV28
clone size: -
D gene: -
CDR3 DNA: TGTGCCAGTAGGGGCACTCTCTATGGCTACACCTTC
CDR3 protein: CASRGTLYGYTF